Sequencing of this T cell receptor (beta chain) was carried out in a study of sequential checkpoint blockade in melanoma. Looking at the study overall: After nivolumab or ipilimumab alone, twenty-two patients had week-13 rebiopsies.

Findings and limits, study-wide: Response in arm A was associated with pretreatment TIL clonality.

The CDR3 covers 13 residues. CDR1 is MDHEN, CDR2 SYDVKM, per germline. The ends were cut back, 3 bases at V and 5 bases at J, with 11 bases in the middle. As for treatment: randomized to nivolumab then ipilimumab (arm A) or the reverse (arm B). Measured with immunoSEQ multiplex PCR; TCRdb has only the in-frame clones, and not every one. Among 2,000 or so clones listed, about a fifth were seen once. This clone was recorded a few times. Its antigen is currently unknown. The sequence came from a human donor with melanoma. This sequence joins TRBV28 and TRBJ2-7, with a possible D match to TRBD2 (6 bases). Sample: tumor tissue (inferred from file names), taken from a patient given nivolumab and ipilimumab in sequence. CDR3 in amino acids: CASSFGGLNEQYF. As DNA, the CDR3 is TGTGCCAGCAGTTTCGGGGGTCTCAACGAGCAGTACTTC. Drawing the rest from reference TRBV28 and TRBJ2-7, the complete variable domain is DVKVTQSSRYLVKRTGEKVFLECVQDMDHENMFWYRQDPGLGLRLIYFSYDVKMKEKGDIPEGYSVSREKKERFSLILESASTNQTSMYLCASSFGGLNEQYFGPGTRLTVT.